These T cell receptor beta chains were read from a single sample in a study of breast tumors, draining lymph nodes, adjacent tissues. TCRdb reprocessed the multiplex PCR reads via MiXCR and lists one record per CDR3 protein. The data contain some 100,000 distinct CDR3 sequences, approximately 22% of them singletons. Material for sequencing was axillary lymph node tissue. Receptors were obtained from a female donor with breast cancer. Some clones in this sample may be carry-over from other donors' samples. The conserved cysteine and the conserved F or W are not part of the CDR3 here. Rows give clone size only sometimes, using once, few, many, or a class for an expanded clone.

clone_size: many; j_call: TRBJ2-5; v_call: TRBV4-2; cdr3_aa: ASSQSPGQQETQY
clone_size: -; j_call: TRBJ2-7; v_call: TRBV20-1; cdr3_aa: SASTPGQVIEQY
clone_size: many; j_call: TRBJ2-1; v_call: TRBV7-6; cdr3_aa: ASSKGWGEQF
clone_size: many; j_call: TRBJ2-1; v_call: TRBV13; cdr3_aa: ASSLGEGFAAEQF
clone_size: -; j_call: TRBJ1-1; v_call: TRBV29-1; cdr3_aa: RAGNMNTEAF
clone_size: -; j_call: TRBJ1-5; v_call: TRBV4-1; cdr3_aa: ASSRSWGYNQPQH
clone_size: many; j_call: TRBJ2-2; v_call: TRBV5-1; cdr3_aa: ASSPRGSGRFTGELF
clone_size: few; j_call: TRBJ2-4; v_call: TRBV14; cdr3_aa: ASSRMGAKNIQY
clone_size: many; j_call: TRBJ1-2; v_call: TRBV6-5; cdr3_aa: ASRGQDRGSSGGYT
clone_size: many; j_call: TRBJ2-2; v_call: TRBV5-6; cdr3_aa: ASSFGGPMDTGELF
clone_size: many; j_call: TRBJ1-6; v_call: TRBV11-1; cdr3_aa: ASSLATTGGIYNSPLH
clone_size: many; j_call: TRBJ2-1; v_call: TRBV28; cdr3_aa: ASSYQSFNEQF
clone_size: many; j_call: TRBJ2-1; v_call: TRBV6-1; cdr3_aa: ASTYLGTSGNRYNEQF
clone_size: many; j_call: TRBJ2-2; v_call: TRBV27; cdr3_aa: ASSSPGRGGELF
clone_size: many; j_call: TRBJ2-1; v_call: TRBV12-3/TRBV12-4; cdr3_aa: ASSLGQGVYNEQF
clone_size: many; j_call: TRBJ1-5; v_call: TRBV19; cdr3_aa: ASMGMITGGNQPQH
clone_size: many; j_call: TRBJ2-2; v_call: TRBV2; cdr3_aa: ASSGLAGGPNTGELF